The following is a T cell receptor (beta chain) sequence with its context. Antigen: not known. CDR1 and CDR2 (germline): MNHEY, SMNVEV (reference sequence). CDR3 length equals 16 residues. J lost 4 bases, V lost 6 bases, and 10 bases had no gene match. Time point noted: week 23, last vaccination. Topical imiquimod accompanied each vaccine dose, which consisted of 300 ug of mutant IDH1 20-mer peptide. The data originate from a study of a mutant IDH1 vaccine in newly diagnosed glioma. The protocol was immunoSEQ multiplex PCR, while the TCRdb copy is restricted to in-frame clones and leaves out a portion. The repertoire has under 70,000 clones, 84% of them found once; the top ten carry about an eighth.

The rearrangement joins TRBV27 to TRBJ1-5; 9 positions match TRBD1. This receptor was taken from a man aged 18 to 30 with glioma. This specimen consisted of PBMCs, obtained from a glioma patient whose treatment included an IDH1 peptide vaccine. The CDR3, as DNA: TGTGCCAGCAGGGTGGGCGGGACAGGGATGAATCAGCCCCAGCATTTT. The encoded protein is CASRVGGTGMNQPQHF.